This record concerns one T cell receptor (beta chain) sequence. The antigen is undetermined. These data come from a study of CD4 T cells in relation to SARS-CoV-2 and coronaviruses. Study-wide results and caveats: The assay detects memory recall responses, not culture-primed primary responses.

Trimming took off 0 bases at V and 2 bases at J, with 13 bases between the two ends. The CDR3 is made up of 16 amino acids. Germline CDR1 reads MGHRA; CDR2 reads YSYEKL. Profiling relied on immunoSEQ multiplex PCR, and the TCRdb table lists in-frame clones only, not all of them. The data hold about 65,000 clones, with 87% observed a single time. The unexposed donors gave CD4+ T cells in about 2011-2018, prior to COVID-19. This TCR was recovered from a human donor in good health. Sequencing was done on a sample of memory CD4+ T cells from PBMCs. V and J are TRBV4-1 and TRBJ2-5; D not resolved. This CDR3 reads CASSQDPVRNQETQYF. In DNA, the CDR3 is TGCGCCAGCAGCCAAGATCCAGTCCGAAATCAAGAGACCCAGTACTTC.